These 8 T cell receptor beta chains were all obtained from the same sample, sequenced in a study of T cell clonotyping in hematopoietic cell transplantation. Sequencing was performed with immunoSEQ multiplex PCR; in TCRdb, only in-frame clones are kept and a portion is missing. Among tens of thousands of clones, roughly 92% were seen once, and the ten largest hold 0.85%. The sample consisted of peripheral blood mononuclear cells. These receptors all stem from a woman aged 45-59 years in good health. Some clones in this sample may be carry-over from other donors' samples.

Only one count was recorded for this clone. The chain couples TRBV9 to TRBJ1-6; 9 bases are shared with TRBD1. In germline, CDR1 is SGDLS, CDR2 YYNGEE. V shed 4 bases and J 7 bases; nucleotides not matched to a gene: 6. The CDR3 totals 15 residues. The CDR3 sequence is CASSRTGQGNSPLHF. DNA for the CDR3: TGTGCCAGCAGCAGGACGGGACAGGGAAATTCACCCCTCCACTTT.

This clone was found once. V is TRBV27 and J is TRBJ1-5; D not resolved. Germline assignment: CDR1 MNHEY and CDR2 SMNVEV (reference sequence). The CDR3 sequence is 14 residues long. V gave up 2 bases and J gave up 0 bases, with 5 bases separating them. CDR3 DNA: TGTGCCAGCAGTTTAACATATAGCAATCAGCCCCAGCATTTT. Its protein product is CASSLTYSNQPQHF.

This CDR3 is CASSYSMAGSTDTQYF. The CDR3 DNA reads TGCGCCAGCAGCTACTCCATGGCAGGAAGCACAGATACGCAGTATTTT. This rearrangement joins TRBV4-3 to TRBJ2-3; D is ambiguous. Germline V gene lookup returns CDR1 LGHNA and CDR2 YSLEER. The CDR3 consists of 16 residues. V was shortened by 5 bases and J by 0 bases, with 15 bases between the two germline ends.

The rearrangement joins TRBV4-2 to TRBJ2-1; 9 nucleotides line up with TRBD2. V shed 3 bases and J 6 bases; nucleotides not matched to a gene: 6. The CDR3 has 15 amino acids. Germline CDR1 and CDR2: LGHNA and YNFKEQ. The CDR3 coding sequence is TGTGCCAGCAGCCATTGGCGGGGGGGCCTCAATGAGCAGTTCTTC. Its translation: CASSHWRGGLNEQFF.

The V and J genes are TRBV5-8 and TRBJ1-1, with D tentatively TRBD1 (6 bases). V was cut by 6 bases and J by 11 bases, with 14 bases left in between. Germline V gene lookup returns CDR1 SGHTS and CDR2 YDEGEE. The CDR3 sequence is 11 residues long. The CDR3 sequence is CASTPGAGAFF. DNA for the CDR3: TGTGCCAGCACCCCGGGGGCGGGTGCTTTCTTT. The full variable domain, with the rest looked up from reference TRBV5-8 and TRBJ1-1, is EAGVTQSPTHLIKTRGQQATLRCSPISGHTSVYWYQQALGLGLQFLLWYDEGEERNRGNFPPRFSGRQFPNYSSELNVNALELEDSALYLCASTPGAGAFFGQGTRLTVV.

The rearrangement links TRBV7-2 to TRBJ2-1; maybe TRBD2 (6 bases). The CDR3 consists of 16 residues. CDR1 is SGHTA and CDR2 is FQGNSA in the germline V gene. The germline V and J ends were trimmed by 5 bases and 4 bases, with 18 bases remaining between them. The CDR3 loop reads CASSQRRGSGYNEQFF. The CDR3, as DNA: TGTGCCAGCAGCCAAAGGAGGGGTTCAGGGTACAATGAGCAGTTCTTC.

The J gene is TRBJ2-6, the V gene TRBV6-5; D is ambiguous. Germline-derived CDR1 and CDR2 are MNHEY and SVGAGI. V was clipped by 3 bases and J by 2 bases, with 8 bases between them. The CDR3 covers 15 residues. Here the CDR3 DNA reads TGTGCCAGCAGTTATGACTGGGCTGGGGCCAACGTCCTGACTTTC. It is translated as CASSYDWAGANVLTF.

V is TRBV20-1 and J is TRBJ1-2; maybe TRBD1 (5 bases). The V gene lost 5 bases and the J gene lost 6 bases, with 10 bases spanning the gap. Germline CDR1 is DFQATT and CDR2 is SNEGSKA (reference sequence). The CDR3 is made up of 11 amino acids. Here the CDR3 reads CSAFGGDGYTF. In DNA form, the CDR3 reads TGCAGTGCTTTCGGGGGTGATGGCTACACCTTC.